This T cell receptor (beta chain) emerged from a study of T cells after yellow fever vaccination. The germline CDR1 and CDR2 sequences are GTSNPN and SVGIG (reference sequence). V dropped 3 bases and J dropped 1; count of bases not matched to a gene: 5. The CDR3 spans 15 residues. TCRdb re-called the 5' RACE reads through MiXCR, storing one row per CDR3 protein. Here the sample spans about 630,000 distinct CDR3 sequences, about 12% being singletons. This receptor was obtained from a man between 25 and 39 years old who received the YFV17D yellow fever vaccine. The V and J genes are TRBV30 and TRBJ2-3, with 9 bases identical to TRBD2. Here the sequenced sample was PBMCs, taken on the day of the yellow fever booster vaccination. The CDR3 here is CAWSLAGVRTDTQYF. In nucleotides, the CDR3 is TGTGCCTGGAGCTTAGCGGGAGTCCGCACAGATACGCAGTATTTT.